Listed here are 25 T cell receptor beta chains from one sample, sequenced in a study of cytomegalovirus exposure and HLA in healthy donors. The PCR employed 60 Vbeta primers together with 13 Jbeta primers. The method was immunoSEQ multiplex PCR; TCRdb's version includes in-frame clones alone and lacks a portion of them. Among 75,000 to 100,000 clones listed, around 72% were seen once. The sequencing sample was made of PBMCs. The receptors were gathered from a male donor in good health and CMV-seronegative.

The count of this clone is one. This chain joins TRBV7-9 and TRBJ2-5, with 10 bases matching TRBD1. Trimming took 1 base from V and 5 from J; bases not matched to a gene: 10. From germline, CDR1 is SEHNR and CDR2 FQNEAQ (reference sequence). The CDR3 contains 17 residues. The CDR3 is CASSLGDGTGVLETQYF. The CDR3 DNA reads as TGTGCCAGCAGCTTAGGGGACGGGACAGGGGTCTTGGAGACCCAGTACTTC.

The gene calls are TRBV7-3 and TRBJ2-7; 10 bases agree with TRBD1. Germline values: CDR1 SGHTA, CDR2 FQGTGA. The CDR3 is 15 residues long. J was trimmed by 2 bases and V by 5 bases; bases with no gene match: 6. The CDR3 nucleotides read TGTGCCAGCAGCGCCCGGACAGGGGGACCCTACGAGCAGTACTTC. It is translated as CASSARTGGPYEQYF.

V usage is TRBV10-3 and J usage is TRBJ2-3; 8 nucleotides align to TRBD2. Germline CDR1 is ENHRY and CDR2 is SYGVKD. The CDR3 covers 15 residues. CDR3 bases: TGTGCATCGGGGGGGGCGGCTTCTAGCACAGATACGCAGTATTTT. As protein: CASGGAASSTDTQYF.

CDR3 DNA sequence: TGCGCCAGCAGAATACTAAACGAGCAGTACTTC. Translation gives CASRILNEQYF. This sequence joins TRBV5-1 and TRBJ2-7; the D is unclear. The V gene's germline CDR1 is SGHRS and CDR2 YFSETQ. The CDR3 loop spans 11 amino acids. Trimming pared 5 bases from V and 5 bases from J, leaving 8 bases between.

V usage is TRBV7-3 and J usage is TRBJ2-2; the D gene is possibly TRBD1 (6 bases). The germline CDR1 and CDR2 sequences are SGHTA and FQGTGA. The V and J ends lost 1 base and 6 bases respectively, with 12 bases between them. This CDR3 has 15 amino acids. CDR3 DNA: TGTGCCAGCAGCTTAATGGACAGCACGGCCGGGGAGCTGTTTTTT. Its translation: CASSLMDSTAGELFF.

This clone came up once. The CDR3 sequence is CASSYSAGTYEQYF. DNA of the CDR3: TGTGCCAGCAGTTACTCGGCGGGTACCTACGAGCAGTACTTC. V is TRBV6-5 and J is TRBJ2-7, with D maybe TRBD2 (5 bases). Trimming cost V 0 bases and J 2 bases, with 8 bases left between them. This CDR3 is built from 14 residues. CDR1 MNHEY and CDR2 SVGAGI come from the germline V gene.

This clone was picked up one time. This chain connects TRBV5-5 to TRBJ2-5; 8 nucleotides line up with TRBD2. CDR1 and CDR2 (germline): SGHKS, YYEKEE (reference sequence). The CDR3 consists of 15 residues. J was trimmed by 5 bases and V by 1 base; bases with no gene match: 7. CDR3 nucleotide sequence: TGTGCCAGCAGCTTGCAGCGGGAGTTGAGGGAGACCCAGTACTTC. Protein sequence: CASSLQRELRETQYF.

The chain carries TRBV5-4 and TRBJ2-1; 12 nucleotides agree with TRBD2. V trimming: 4 bases; J trimming: 7 bases; junction bases outside the gene matches: 6. Germline loops: CDR1 SGHNT, CDR2 YYREEE (reference sequence). This CDR3 has 15 residues. CDR3 sequence: CASSRLAGVGNEQFF. CDR3 bases: TGTGCCAGCAGCCGACTAGCGGGAGTTGGAAATGAGCAGTTCTTC.

This chain links TRBV19 with TRBJ2-5, with D tentatively TRBD2 (6 bases). Germline V lookup: CDR1 LNHDA, CDR2 SQIVND (reference sequence). Trimming shortened V by 3 bases and J by 3 bases, and 8 bases separated the two germline ends. The CDR3 contains 13 residues. The CDR3 reads CASSMGGEETQYF. The CDR3 DNA follows: TGTGCCAGTAGTATGGGCGGGGAAGAGACCCAGTACTTC.

The V and J genes are TRBV7-9 and TRBJ1-2; D uncertain. This CDR3 is 14 amino acids long. V gave up 1 base and J gave up 2 bases, with 8 bases separating them. Germline CDR1 and CDR2: SEHNR and FQNEAQ (reference sequence). The chain's CDR3 is CASSLGGSNYGYTF. For the CDR3, the DNA is TGTGCCAGCAGCTTAGGAGGATCGAACTATGGCTACACCTTC. Full variable domain (remainder filled in from reference TRBV7-9 and TRBJ1-2): DTGVSQNPRHKITKRGQNVTFRCDPISEHNRLYWYRQTLGQGPEFLTYFQNEAQLEKSRLLSDRFSAERPKGSFSTLEIQRTEQGDSAMYLCASSLGGSNYGYTFGSGTRLTVV.

The chain carries TRBV28 and TRBJ2-6, with unresolved D. Trimming removed 5 bases from V and 8 bases from J, with 7 bases in between. Germline-derived CDR1 and CDR2 are MDHEN and SYDVKM. CDR3 length: 12 residues. The CDR3 sequence is CASSGQTNVLTF. The CDR3 DNA reads TGTGCCAGCAGTGGGCAAACCAACGTCCTGACTTTC.

The V call is TRBV4-1, the J call TRBJ2-7; 9 bases agree with TRBD2. This CDR3 contains 15 residues. The ends lost 0 bases at V and 3 bases at J; junction bases unmatched: 3. The germline V gene has CDR1 MGHRA and CDR2 YSYEKL. DNA of the CDR3: TGCGCCAGCAGCCAAGATGGTAGCGGGAGCTACGAGCAGTACTTC. It translates to CASSQDGSGSYEQYF.

The J gene is TRBJ1-4, the V gene TRBV7-9, with D perhaps TRBD1 (6 bases). In germline, CDR1 is SEHNR, CDR2 FQNEAQ (reference sequence). Deletions cut 5 bases from V and 4 bases from J, with 11 bases between. The CDR3 contains 14 residues. The CDR3 loop is CASSTDSLNEKLFF. The CDR3 DNA reads TGTGCCAGCAGCACGGACAGCCTTAATGAAAAACTGTTTTTT.

The chain links TRBV27 to TRBJ2-1; tentative D call: TRBD1 (5 bases). The CDR3 has 15 residues. V was trimmed by 6 bases and J by 0 bases, leaving 12 bases between them. Germline values: CDR1 MNHEY, CDR2 SMNVEV (reference sequence). CDR3 protein: CASRRTYGSYNEQFF. Written as DNA, the CDR3 is TGTGCCAGCAGACGGACATACGGCTCCTACAATGAGCAGTTCTTC.

The chain carries TRBV5-6 and TRBJ2-7; 9 nucleotides line up with TRBD2. With 3 bases clipped from V and 4 bases from J, the junction kept 11 bases outside the gene matches. CDR3 size: 16 residues. Per germline, CDR1 SGHDT and CDR2 YYEEEE. The CDR3 protein is CASSSSLAGAPYEQYF. The CDR3 DNA is TGTGCCAGCAGCTCCTCTTTAGCGGGAGCTCCGTACGAGCAGTACTTC.

The V call is TRBV6-1, the J call TRBJ2-7; the match to TRBD1 covers 7 bases. Trimming removed 10 bases from V and 2 bases from J; junction bases left unmatched: 11. CDR1 is MNHNS, CDR2 SASEGT, per germline. CDR3 length: 14 amino acids. The CDR3 DNA reads as TGTGCCACCACCAGACAGGGACAAGCCTACGAGCAGTACTTC. It yields the protein CATTRQGQAYEQYF.

This clone was seen a few times. The V gene is TRBV7-6, the J gene TRBJ2-2, with TRBD2 matching over 15 bases. From germline, CDR1 is SGHVS and CDR2 FNYEAQ. The CDR3 runs to 18 residues. After removal of 5 bases from V and 4 bases from J, the junction contained 8 bases not matched to a gene. The CDR3 nucleotides are TGTGCCAGCAGCGCATGGACTAGCGGGAGGGCCAGCACCGGGGAGCTGTTTTTT. Its protein product is CASSAWTSGRASTGELFF. Filled out from reference TRBV7-6 and TRBJ2-2, the complete variable domain reads GAGVSQSPRYKVTKRGQDVALRCDPISGHVSLYWYRQALGQGPEFLTYFNYEAQQDKSGLPNDRFSAERPEGSISTLTIQRTEQRDSAMYRCASSAWTSGRASTGELFFGEGSRLTVL.

This clone came up a few times. The CDR3 loop reads CSVDLGKTGDEQYF. The CDR3 nucleotides are TGCAGCGTTGACTTGGGGAAAACAGGGGACGAGCAGTACTTC. The chain employs TRBV29-1 and TRBJ2-7, with 7 positions matching TRBD1. Germline V lookup: CDR1 SQVTM, CDR2 ANQGSEA. CDR3 length: 14 amino acids. J gave up 5 bases and V 3 bases, and 10 bases lay outside the gene matches.

For the CDR3, the DNA is TGTGCCAGCAGCATCCCCGGGACTGCTTCCTACGAGCAGTACTTC. Translating it yields CASSIPGTASYEQYF. The chain uses TRBV4-2 and TRBJ2-7, with D perhaps TRBD2 (6 bases). Germline V gene sequence: CDR1 LGHNA, CDR2 YNFKEQ. The V end was cut by 5 bases, the J end by 1 base, with 15 bases between. The CDR3 is made up of 15 amino acids.

This clone came up a few times. The V and J genes are TRBV27 and TRBJ2-1, with 12 bases aligning to TRBD2. From germline, CDR1 is MNHEY and CDR2 SMNVEV (reference sequence). The CDR3 consists of 15 residues. J lost 9 bases, V lost 4 bases, and 7 bases had no gene match. The CDR3 region is CASSSPSGRVGEQFF. CDR3 sequence (DNA): TGTGCCAGCAGTTCCCCTAGCGGGAGGGTCGGTGAGCAGTTCTTC.

This clone has a handful of counts. The V and J genes are TRBV4-3 and TRBJ1-5; 8 nucleotides align to TRBD1. The CDR3 contains 14 residues. After removal of 4 bases from V and 11 bases from J, the junction contained 10 bases not matched to a gene. Germline V CDR1 and CDR2: LGHNA, YSLEER. The CDR3, as DNA: TGCGCCAGCAGCCCAGACCAGGGGGCCGCTTCCCAGCATTTT. Translation: CASSPDQGAASQHF.

This clone was seen a handful of times. The chain combines TRBV13 with TRBJ2-6; the D gene is possibly TRBD1 (6 bases). CDR1 and CDR2 from the germline V gene are PRHDT and FYEKMQ (reference sequence). The CDR3 covers 17 residues. Trimming removed 5 bases at V and 2 bases at J, with 16 bases between. CDR3 coding DNA: TGTGCCAGCAGCGAGGGACATCCGGGCACTGGGGCCAACGTCCTGACTTTC. It translates to CASSEGHPGTGANVLTF.

The gene calls are TRBV6-1 and TRBJ2-1, with D tentatively TRBD2 (6 bases). The CDR3 length is 15 residues. Germline loops: CDR1 MNHNS, CDR2 SASEGT. V lost 5 bases to trimming and J lost 0 bases, with 11 bases between them. CDR3 DNA sequence: TGTGCCAGCAGTATAGCGGTACTCTCCTACAATGAGCAGTTCTTC. Protein sequence: CASSIAVLSYNEQFF.

This chain uses TRBV9 with TRBJ1-1; D call uncertain. Between the trimmed V and J ends, which lost 4 bases and 5 bases, there was a span of 18 bases. Germline lookup yields CDR1 SGDLS and CDR2 YYNGEE. The CDR3 is made up of 15 amino acids. CDR3 coding DNA: TGTGCCAGCAGCCCCGAGTGGGAGGTACGGACTGAAGCTTTCTTT. Encoded protein: CASSPEWEVRTEAFF.

The chain combines TRBV21-1 with TRBJ1-1. TRBV21-1 is a listed pseudogene. This CDR3 is 16 amino acids long. CDR3 nucleotides: TGTGCCAGCAGCAAAGCGCTCGGGTCGGGTAACACTGAAGCTTTCTTT. Its protein product is CASSKALGSGNTEAFF.